This T cell receptor (beta chain) came from a study of metastatic and nonmetastatic thyroid tumors. No patient received treatment before thyroid surgery. TCRdb re-called clones from the PCR reads using MiXCR. The table shows fewer than 25,000 clones, with more than 15% occurring only once. The CDR3 has 14 residues. Germline assignment: CDR1 SSHAT and CDR2 FNYEAQ (reference sequence). This clone appeared many times. At one end the junction does not follow the germline gene, possibly because of a read error. Input material: tumor tissue. The chain has TRBV7-7 and TRBJ2-7; no reliable D call. This clonotype originated in a female donor with papillary thyroid cancer or a benign thyroid nodule (not recorded which). Some clones in this sample may be carry-over from other donors' samples. CDR3 coding DNA: TGTGCTAGCAGCCCGGCCTTCAAGGTCCACGAGCAGTACTTC. This gives the protein CASSPAFKVHEQYF.